This T cell receptor (beta chain) came from a study of T-cell reconstitution after alpha-beta-depleted transplantation in children. Germline V gives CDR1 SGDLS, CDR2 YYNGEE. V gave up 3 bases and J gave up 7 bases; unmatched junction bases: 17. The CDR3 consists of 18 residues. For TCRbeta, the library was prepared with unique molecular identifiers. From the PCR reads, TCRdb called clonotypes with MiXCR, one entry per CDR3 protein. The profile shows around 360,000 distinct CDR3 sequences, over 9% of them singletons. The chain carries TRBV9 and TRBJ2-2; 8 bases map to TRBD2. This specimen consisted of PBMCs from the stem cell graft donor, obtained from the stem cell graft. This sequence originates from a human donor who donated a stem cell graft to a child with acute lymphoblastic leukemia. The DNA of the CDR3 is TGTGCCAGCAGCGCCCCCGGGAGGGCCACCTTCAATTTCGGGGAGCTGTTTTTT. Residues: CASSAPGRATFNFGELFF. Complete variable domain (other parts from reference TRBV9 and TRBJ2-2): DSGVTQTPKHLITATGQRVTLRCSPRSGDLSVYWYQQSLDQGLQFLIQYYNGEERAKGNILERFSAQQFPDLHSELNLSSLELGDSALYFCASSAPGRATFNFGELFFGEGSRLTVL.